This T cell receptor beta chain was identified in a study of T cells in Graves' hyperthyroidism and ophthalmopathy. The source material, RNA transcripts, was used to amplify TCR beta CDR3 regions. RT-PCR in the first round (using the HTBI primer set) targeted the TCR CDR3. TCRdb reprocessed the multiplex PCR reads with MiXCR, giving one entry per CDR3 protein. Among over 650,000 distinct CDR3 sequences listed, about 45% were seen once. The table lists this clonotype with many counts. In germline, CDR1 is SQVTM, CDR2 ANQGSEA. Trimming took 2 bases from V and 2 from J, leaving 12 bases between them. CDR3 length equals 15 residues.

Sequences were obtained from peripheral blood or thyroid tissue (not recorded which). The V call is TRBV29-1, the J call TRBJ2-2, with a tentative D call TRBD1 (7 bases). The source is an adult man with Graves' disease, either hyperthyroidism or ophthalmopathy (not recorded which). CDR3 in amino acids: CSVESGDSNTGELFF. The CDR3 bases are TGCAGCGTTGAATCGGGGGACAGTAACACCGGGGAGCTGTTTTTT.